This is a list of T cell receptor beta chains from one sample in a study of blood T cell repertoires in COVID-19. Using immunoSEQ multiplex PCR, the repertoire was profiled, and TCRdb retains in-frame clones only, with some absent. This sample has roughly 420,000 clones, with approximately 87% found just once. The sequenced sample consisted of PBMCs or T cells enriched from blood (not recorded which). The receptors derive from a woman aged 30 to 39 with acute COVID-19. Both conserved end residues are part of each CDR3. The D gene is left open where the match is weak. Size is omitted from some rows. Given values are once, few, many or a class for expanded clones.

TRBV30	TRBJ2-7	NA	NA	CASRRGPYEQYF	TGTGCCTCCCGCAGGGGACCCTACGAGCAGTACTTC
TRBV7-9	TRBJ1-3	NA	NA	CASSFLERENTIYF	TGTGCCAGCAGCTTTCTCGAACGGGAGAACACCATATATTTT
TRBV7-6	TRBJ2-2	TRBD2	NA	CASSSLAGQTGELFF	TGTGCCAGCAGCTCTCTAGCGGGGCAGACCGGGGAGCTGTTTTTT
TRBV10-1	TRBJ2-7	NA	NA	CASSESTSYEQYF	TGCGCCAGCAGTGAGTCAACTTCCTACGAGCAGTACTTC
TRBV28	TRBJ1-6	TRBD1	NA	CASSSGQGGSPLHF	TGTGCCAGCAGCTCGGGACAGGGAGGTTCACCCCTCCACTTT
TRBV10-1	TRBJ2-3	TRBD2	few	CASSPLTSLGTDTQYF	TGCGCCAGCAGTCCCCTGACTAGCTTGGGCACAGATACGCAGTATTTT
TRBV29-1	TRBJ2-1	TRBD1	NA	CSGTGVYNEQFF	TGCAGCGGAACAGGGGTATACAATGAGCAGTTCTTC
TRBV11-2	TRBJ2-1	TRBD2	NA	CASRPKAGQSYNEQFF	TGTGCCAGCAGACCTAAAGCGGGGCAATCCTACAATGAGCAGTTCTTC
TRBV19	TRBJ2-2	NA	NA	CASSPWARSNTGELFF	TGTGCCAGTAGTCCCTGGGCCAGGTCGAACACCGGGGAGCTGTTTTTT
TRBV2	TRBJ2-3	TRBD1	NA	CASSGRDRGFAGDTQYF	TGTGCCAGCAGTGGTCGGGACAGGGGGTTCGCGGGAGATACGCAGTATTTT
TRBV7-9	TRBJ2-2	NA	NA	CASNHRTGELFF	TGTGCCAGCAACCACAGAACCGGGGAGCTGTTTTTT
TRBV7-9	TRBJ1-2	NA	NA	CASSLPTNYGYTF	TGTGCCAGCAGCTTACCCACTAACTATGGCTACACCTTC
TRBV20-1	TRBJ1-2	NA	once	CSASVLDSYGYTF	TGCAGTGCTAGTGTTCTTGACAGCTATGGCTACACCTTC
TRBV24-1	TRBJ2-3	TRBD1	NA	CATSEDRGGISTDTQYF	TGTGCCACCAGTGAGGACAGGGGAGGAATTAGCACAGATACGCAGTATTTT
TRBV7-6	TRBJ2-3	NA	NA	CASSLVQITDTQYF	TGTGCCAGCAGCTTAGTTCAGATCACAGATACGCAGTATTTT
TRBV11-2	TRBJ2-1	NA	NA	CASSLASRNEQFF	TGTGCCAGCAGCTTAGCGAGCCGAAATGAGCAGTTCTTC
TRBV9	TRBJ2-7	TRBD1	NA	CASSPRQGSREQYF	TGTGCCAGCAGCCCAAGACAGGGCTCGCGGGAGCAGTACTTC
TRBV2	TRBJ1-2	NA	NA	CASSGAGIAYGYTF	TGTGCCAGCAGTGGGGCAGGGATCGCCTATGGCTACACCTTC
TRBV5-1	TRBJ1-2	NA	NA	CASTPGGGGYGYTF	TGCGCCAGCACCCCGGGCGGGGGAGGCTATGGCTACACCTTC
TRBV2	TRBJ1-1	NA	once	CASKVQENTEAFF	TGTGCCAGCAAGGTACAGGAGAACACTGAAGCTTTCTTT
TRBV6-5	TRBJ1-5	TRBD1	NA	CASRTGLFQPQHF	TGTGCCAGTCGGACAGGGCTCTTTCAGCCCCAGCATTTT
TRBV6-4	TRBJ1-4	TRBD1	NA	CASSDTAQGIKLFF	TGTGCCAGCAGTGACACAGCACAGGGGATCAAGCTGTTTTTT
TRBV18	TRBJ2-1	NA	NA	CASSPPGGGAYNEQFF	TGTGCCAGCTCACCACCCGGCGGAGGAGCCTACAATGAGCAGTTCTTC
TRBV27	TRBJ1-6	NA	NA	CASSPPFSSYNSPLHF	TGTGCCAGCAGTCCCCCCTTCAGCTCCTATAATTCACCCCTCCACTTT
TRBV11-2	TRBJ1-1	NA	few	CASSLTAGGVNTEAFF	TGTGCCAGCAGCTTGACTGCGGGGGGGGTGAACACTGAAGCTTTCTTT
TRBV3-1/TRBV3-2	TRBJ1-6	NA	NA	CASSPSGTGPTNSPLHF	TGTGCCAGCAGCCCAAGCGGGACCGGCCCCACTAATTCACCCCTCCACTTT
TRBV7-8	TRBJ2-3	TRBD2	NA	CASSRTSGGTDTQYF	TGTGCCAGCAGCCGGACTAGCGGGGGGACAGATACGCAGTATTTT
TRBV7-2	TRBJ1-6	NA	NA	CASSLAPRDNSPLHF	TGTGCCAGCAGCTTAGCTCCCAGGGATAATTCACCCCTCCACTTT
TRBV19	TRBJ1-2	NA	NA	CASSILRGGYGYTF	TGTGCCAGTAGTATTTTGAGGGGAGGCTATGGCTACACCTTC
TRBV6-5	TRBJ1-6	TRBD1	NA	CASSYSNRGSSPLHF	TGTGCCAGCAGTTACTCAAACAGGGGTAGTTCACCCCTCCACTTT
TRBV19	TRBJ2-2	TRBD2	NA	CASSNQAPGLAGEGNTGELFF	TGTGCCAGTAGCAACCAGGCCCCGGGACTAGCGGGGGAGGGGAACACCGGGGAGCTGTTTTTT
TRBV29-1	TRBJ1-1	NA	NA	CSVSTPRERNTEAFF	TGCAGCGTTTCGACGCCCAGGGAAAGGAACACTGAAGCTTTCTTT
TRBV30	TRBJ1-5	TRBD1	NA	CAWMDRRNQPQHF	TGTGCCTGGATGGACAGGAGGAATCAGCCCCAGCATTTT
TRBV7-9	TRBJ1-1	NA	NA	CASSSKQNTEAFF	TGTGCCAGCAGCTCAAAACAGAACACTGAAGCTTTCTTT
TRBV10-3	TRBJ2-2	TRBD2	once	CAIRWTSGGAAGELFF	TGTGCCATCAGATGGACTAGCGGGGGTGCCGCCGGGGAGCTGTTTTTT
TRBV29-1	TRBJ1-2	NA	once	CSVVVATKGYGYTF	TGCAGCGTGGTTGTGGCGACAAAGGGGTATGGCTACACCTTC
TRBV6-5	TRBJ1-1	NA	NA	CASRTGQINTEAFF	TGTGCCAGCAGGACAGGTCAAATAAACACTGAAGCTTTCTTT
TRBV6-4	TRBJ2-7	TRBD2	NA	CASSDSASGGYEQYF	TGTGCCAGCAGTGACTCAGCTAGCGGGGGTTACGAGCAGTACTTC
TRBV3-1/TRBV3-2	TRBJ1-4	TRBD1	once	CASSQGRQGEKFF	TGTGCCAGCAGCCAAGGAAGACAGGGGGAAAAGTTTTTT
TRBV10-3	TRBJ1-6	TRBD1	NA	CAISEDRVRSPLHF	TGTGCCATCAGTGAAGACAGGGTTCGTTCACCCCTCCACTTT
TRBV7-2	TRBJ2-3	NA	few	CASSLDRGTDTQYF	TGTGCCAGCAGCTTAGACAGAGGCACAGATACGCAGTATTTT
TRBV3-1/TRBV3-2	TRBJ1-2	TRBD1	NA	CASSQAIRFGTGEPDGYTF	TGTGCCAGCAGCCAAGCGATCAGATTCGGGACAGGGGAACCCGATGGCTACACCTTC
TRBV19	TRBJ1-2	TRBD1	NA	CASREGTGFGYTF	TGTGCCAGTAGGGAAGGGACAGGGTTTGGCTACACCTTC
TRBV6-4	TRBJ1-1	NA	once	CASSDLTEAFF	TGTGCCAGCAGTGATTTAACTGAAGCTTTCTTT
TRBV4-1	TRBJ1-5	NA	NA	CASSQVQGPDQPQHF	TGCGCCAGCAGCCAAGTTCAGGGTCCAGATCAGCCCCAGCATTTT
TRBV11-2	TRBJ1-3	TRBD1	NA	CASSSGTAGNTIYF	TGTGCCAGCAGCTCGGGGACAGCAGGAAACACCATATATTTT
TRBV7-2	TRBJ2-5	TRBD2	NA	CASTFQAGGATETQYF	TGTGCCAGCACATTTCAGGCCGGGGGGGCCACCGAGACCCAGTACTTC
TRBV6-1	TRBJ1-3	TRBD1	NA	CASSDNRGPGNTIYF	TGTGCCAGCAGTGACAACAGGGGGCCGGGAAACACCATATATTTT
TRBV24-1	TRBJ1-5	NA	once	CATSDSKGAQPQHF	TGTGCCACCAGTGATTCTAAAGGAGCTCAGCCCCAGCATTTT
TRBV19	TRBJ2-1	TRBD2	NA	CASSSAGTSGLWNEQFF	TGTGCCAGTAGTTCTGCCGGGACTAGCGGCCTCTGGAATGAGCAGTTCTTC
TRBV3-1/TRBV3-2	TRBJ2-7	TRBD2	NA	CASSQGLADLYEQYF	TGTGCCAGCAGCCAAGGACTAGCGGACCTTTACGAGCAGTACTTC